Shown below are 4 T cell receptor beta chains from a single sample sequenced in a study of regulatory T cells in long-lasting Graves disease. The sample's time point: newly diagnosed GD, antithyroid drugs for less than 3 months. The TCR library was made from RNA extracted from PBMCs. Through Arm-PCR of CDR3 regions and iRepertoire HTBI primers, TCR beta libraries were built. TCRdb recomputed calls from the multiplex PCR reads with MiXCR, one row per CDR3 protein. This table has about 210,000 distinct CDR3 sequences, roughly 19% appearing once. The data were also submitted as part of a second study, on T cells in Graves' hyperthyroidism and ophthalmopathy.

Sequencing was performed on peripheral blood mononuclear cells (PBMCs), taken at new diagnosis, from a patient treated with antithyroid drugs. These receptor sequences come from a woman aged 25 to 39 with Graves disease.

Many counts were recorded for this clonotype. V is TRBV5-1 and J is TRBJ2-1, with 10 bases that match TRBD2. The length of the CDR3 is 17 residues. The germline CDR1 and CDR2 sequences are SGHRS and YFSETQ. J was trimmed by 4 bases and V by 5 bases; bases with no gene match: 12. CDR3 region: CASSQGRGLATYNEQFF. As DNA, the CDR3 is TGCGCCAGCAGTCAGGGTCGGGGACTAGCGACGTACAATGAGCAGTTCTTC.

In its sample, this clonotype was seen many times. The J gene is TRBJ1-6, the V gene TRBV28; TRBD1 matches 9 bases. The germline CDR1 and CDR2 sequences are MDHEN and SYDVKM. J gave up 7 bases and V 4 bases, and 5 bases lay outside the gene matches. The CDR3 has 15 amino acids. The CDR3 coding sequence is TGTGCCAGCAGTTCACAGGGGGCCGGGAATTCACCCCTCCACTTT. Residues: CASSSQGAGNSPLHF.

This clonotype was counted many times. The rearrangement uses TRBV11-3 and TRBJ1-1; a possible D gene is TRBD1 (5 bases). CDR1 SGHNT and CDR2 YENEEA come from the germline V gene. Trimming shortened V by 1 base and J by 3 bases, and 21 bases separated the two germline ends. The CDR3 is 18 amino acids. The CDR3 spells CASSLGGVWGTADTEAFF. In DNA form, the CDR3 reads TGTGCCAGCAGCTTAGGGGGCGTATGGGGGACGGCGGACACTGAAGCTTTCTTT.

This clonotype was observed many times. CDR3 nucleotides: TGTGCCAGTAGTATAAAGGAGTCACTCTCCTATAATTCACCCCTCCACTTT. Translated, it gives CASSIKESLSYNSPLHF. The chain recombines TRBV19 with TRBJ1-6, with unresolved D. V lost 2 bases to trimming and J lost 0 bases, with 11 bases between them. The germline V gene encodes CDR1 LNHDA and CDR2 SQIVND (reference sequence). The CDR3 runs 17 residues.